This paragraph reports one T cell receptor beta chain. Antigen: not known. This sample is drawn from a study of a mutant IDH1 vaccine in newly diagnosed glioma. Study-level background: Sex distribution of treated patients was roughly 60% male and about 38% female; mean age was around 40 years. Standard pretreatment was either radiotherapy, temozolomide, or, for most, radiochemotherapy with temozolomide.

As for time point: week 47, end of study. Vaccination used 300 ug of mutant IDH1 20-mer peptide per dose, with topical imiquimod. The germline V gene encodes CDR1 SGHRS and CDR2 YFSETQ. This CDR3 is 16 amino acids long. V was cut by 3 bases and J by 2 bases, with 15 bases left in between. The data were produced by immunoSEQ multiplex PCR, yet TCRdb's version contains in-frame clones alone and is incomplete. The table has some 50,000 clones, around three fifths seen once; the top ten hold about 4.8%. The sequence derives from a middle-aged man with glioma. Some clones in this sample may be carry-over from other donors' samples. The sequences come from peripheral blood mononuclear cells (PBMCs), collected from a glioma patient whose treatment included an IDH1 peptide vaccine. V usage is TRBV5-1 and J usage is TRBJ2-1; D is possibly TRBD1 (7 bases). The DNA of the CDR3 is TGCGCCAGCAGCTGGACCCCAGGGGGGCCCTACAATGAGCAGTTCTTC. Protein product: CASSWTPGGPYNEQFF.